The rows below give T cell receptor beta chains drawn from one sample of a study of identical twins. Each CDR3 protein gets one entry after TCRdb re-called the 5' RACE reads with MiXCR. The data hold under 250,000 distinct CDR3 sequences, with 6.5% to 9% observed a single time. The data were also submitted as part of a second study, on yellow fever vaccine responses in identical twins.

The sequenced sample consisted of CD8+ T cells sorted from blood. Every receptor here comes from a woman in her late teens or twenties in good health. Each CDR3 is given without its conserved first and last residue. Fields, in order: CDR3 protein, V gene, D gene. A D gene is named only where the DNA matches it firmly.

cdr3_aa: ASSDWQGSYNEQF
v_call: TRBV6-1
d_call: NA

cdr3_aa: SASGNSYNEQF
v_call: TRBV20-1
d_call: NA

cdr3_aa: ASGLWGNEQF
v_call: TRBV12-5
d_call: NA

cdr3_aa: ASSVGRDSYEQY
v_call: TRBV9
d_call: NA

cdr3_aa: ASSQGEGAGSYEQY
v_call: TRBV14
d_call: NA

cdr3_aa: ASSLGGRAKDTQY
v_call: TRBV27
d_call: TRBD2

cdr3_aa: ASSIQGFSPTDTQY
v_call: TRBV7-8
d_call: NA

cdr3_aa: ASSSGAGIQETQY
v_call: TRBV7-9
d_call: TRBD2

cdr3_aa: ASSPGGSSYNEQF
v_call: TRBV12-3/TRBV12-4
d_call: TRBD2

cdr3_aa: ASSPRTGSYGYT
v_call: TRBV11-2
d_call: TRBD1

cdr3_aa: ASSEWGETVNEQF
v_call: TRBV2
d_call: NA

cdr3_aa: ASSSRTSSVPGYT
v_call: TRBV7-9
d_call: NA

cdr3_aa: ASSFPETYEQY
v_call: TRBV12-3/TRBV12-4
d_call: NA

cdr3_aa: ASRQGLTEAF
v_call: TRBV5-1
d_call: NA

cdr3_aa: ASSQEDRGDQPQH
v_call: TRBV4-1
d_call: TRBD1

cdr3_aa: ASSRGAINEQF
v_call: TRBV28
d_call: NA

cdr3_aa: ATSRDRGNNEQF
v_call: TRBV15
d_call: NA

cdr3_aa: ASSEKGTGRADTQY
v_call: TRBV2
d_call: TRBD1

cdr3_aa: SPRRGHEQF
v_call: TRBV29-1
d_call: NA

cdr3_aa: ASSLDGTENQPQH
v_call: TRBV7-9
d_call: TRBD1

cdr3_aa: ASSSTGNYGYT
v_call: TRBV27
d_call: NA

cdr3_aa: ASSQWTGGKDTQY
v_call: TRBV5-1
d_call: TRBD1

cdr3_aa: ASSFPPTEPTYEQY
v_call: TRBV12-3/TRBV12-4
d_call: NA

cdr3_aa: SARDGQAESSYEQY
v_call: TRBV20-1
d_call: NA

cdr3_aa: ASSPYGHTDTQY
v_call: TRBV5-1
d_call: NA

cdr3_aa: ASSLSGYYNEQF
v_call: TRBV27
d_call: NA

cdr3_aa: ATSDSRGSSYNEQF
v_call: TRBV24-1
d_call: TRBD2

cdr3_aa: ASSSWGMETQY
v_call: TRBV28
d_call: NA

cdr3_aa: ASSQRQGLGNEQF
v_call: TRBV3-1
d_call: NA

cdr3_aa: ASSQTAGFGETQY
v_call: TRBV3-1
d_call: NA

cdr3_aa: AISRELPSWDGLGGEQY
v_call: TRBV10-3
d_call: NA

cdr3_aa: ASSQVMTGGTEAF
v_call: TRBV4-1
d_call: TRBD1

cdr3_aa: ASNLAGRENEQF
v_call: TRBV2
d_call: NA

cdr3_aa: ASSHPAGENIQY
v_call: TRBV3-1
d_call: TRBD2

cdr3_aa: ASSPGGTQY
v_call: TRBV12-3/TRBV12-4
d_call: NA

cdr3_aa: ASSAPVGGDTGELF
v_call: TRBV9
d_call: NA

cdr3_aa: ASTQGGSAYNSPLH
v_call: TRBV12-3/TRBV12-4
d_call: NA

cdr3_aa: ATSGVTSTDTQY
v_call: TRBV24-1
d_call: NA

cdr3_aa: ASSLDDSGGPKTQY
v_call: TRBV12-3/TRBV12-4
d_call: TRBD2

cdr3_aa: AISEGLKETQY
v_call: TRBV10-3
d_call: NA

cdr3_aa: ASSEGTGDGYT
v_call: TRBV25-1
d_call: TRBD1

cdr3_aa: ASSDAGPEAF
v_call: TRBV6-5
d_call: NA

cdr3_aa: ASSLAEFPAVEQF
v_call: TRBV5-6
d_call: NA

cdr3_aa: ASSLEPSSGRVAKETQY
v_call: TRBV11-1
d_call: TRBD2

cdr3_aa: ASSSTVVVDH
v_call: TRBV7-9
d_call: NA

cdr3_aa: SRGLAGFPWEQY
v_call: TRBV29-1
d_call: TRBD2

cdr3_aa: ASSFPRNEQF
v_call: TRBV5-5
d_call: NA

cdr3_aa: ASSQYLRDRGNEQF
v_call: TRBV14
d_call: TRBD1

cdr3_aa: ASSQVVGRREKLF
v_call: TRBV4-1
d_call: NA

cdr3_aa: ASSLASGTNYGYT
v_call: TRBV7-8
d_call: NA

cdr3_aa: SARPTSTDWGGYT
v_call: TRBV20-1
d_call: NA

cdr3_aa: ASSQGTGARTEAF
v_call: TRBV3-1
d_call: NA

cdr3_aa: ASSIAMGSEGTQY
v_call: TRBV27
d_call: NA

cdr3_aa: ASSQVSGISKNIQY
v_call: TRBV3-1
d_call: TRBD2

cdr3_aa: ASGDSSYYEQY
v_call: TRBV6-1
d_call: TRBD1